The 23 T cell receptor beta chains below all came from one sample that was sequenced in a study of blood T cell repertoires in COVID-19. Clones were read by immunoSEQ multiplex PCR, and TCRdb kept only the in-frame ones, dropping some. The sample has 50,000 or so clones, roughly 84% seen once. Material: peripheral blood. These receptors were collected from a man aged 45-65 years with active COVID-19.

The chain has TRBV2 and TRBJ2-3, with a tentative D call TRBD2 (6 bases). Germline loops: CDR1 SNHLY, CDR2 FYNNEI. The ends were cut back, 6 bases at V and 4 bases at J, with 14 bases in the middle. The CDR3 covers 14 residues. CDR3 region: CASRGTLAADTQYF. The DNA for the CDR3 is TGTGCCAGCAGGGGGACTTTGGCGGCAGATACGCAGTATTTT.

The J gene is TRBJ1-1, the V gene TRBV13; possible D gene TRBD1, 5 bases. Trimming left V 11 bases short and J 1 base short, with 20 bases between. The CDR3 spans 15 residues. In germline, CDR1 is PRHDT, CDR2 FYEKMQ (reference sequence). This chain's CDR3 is CASSPRRGSNTEAFF. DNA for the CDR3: TGTGCCTCTAGCCCAAGGCGGGGCTCGAACACTGAAGCTTTCTTT.

The CDR3 protein is CSALDTLSGNTIYF. In nucleotides, the CDR3 is TGCAGCGCCCTGGACACCCTCTCTGGAAACACCATATATTTT. The chain has TRBV29-1 and TRBJ1-3; possibly TRBD1 for D (5 bases). V lost 7 bases, J lost 0 bases, and 13 bases lay in between. Germline V gene data show CDR1 as SQVTM and CDR2 as ANQGSEA. This CDR3 spans 14 amino acids. The full variable domain, rest sourced from reference TRBV29-1 and TRBJ1-3, is SAVISQKPSRDICQRGTSLTIQCQVDSQVTMMFWYRQQPGQSLTLIATANQGSEATYESGFVIDKFPISRPNLTFSTLTVSNMSPEDSSIYLCSALDTLSGNTIYFGEGSWLTVV.

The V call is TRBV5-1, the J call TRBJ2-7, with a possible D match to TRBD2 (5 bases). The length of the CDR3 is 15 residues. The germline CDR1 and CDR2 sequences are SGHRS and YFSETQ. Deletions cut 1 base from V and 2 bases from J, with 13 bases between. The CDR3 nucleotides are TGCGCCAGCAGCTTGCCGGGATCCTTCCCCTACGAGCAGTACTTC. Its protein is CASSLPGSFPYEQYF.

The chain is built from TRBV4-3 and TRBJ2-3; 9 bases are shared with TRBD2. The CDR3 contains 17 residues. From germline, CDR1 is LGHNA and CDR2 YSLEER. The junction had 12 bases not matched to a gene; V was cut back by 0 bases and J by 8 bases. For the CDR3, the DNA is TGCGCCAGCAGCCAAGAGGTGCCCCGAGCGGGGGGAAGTACGCAGTATTTT. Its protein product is CASSQEVPRAGGSTQYF.

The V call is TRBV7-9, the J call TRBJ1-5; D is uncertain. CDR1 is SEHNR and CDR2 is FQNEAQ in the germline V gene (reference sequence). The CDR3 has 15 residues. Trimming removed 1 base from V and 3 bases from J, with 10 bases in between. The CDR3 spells CASSLVGENNQPQHF. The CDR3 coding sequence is TGTGCCAGCAGCTTAGTTGGAGAGAACAATCAGCCCCAGCATTTT.

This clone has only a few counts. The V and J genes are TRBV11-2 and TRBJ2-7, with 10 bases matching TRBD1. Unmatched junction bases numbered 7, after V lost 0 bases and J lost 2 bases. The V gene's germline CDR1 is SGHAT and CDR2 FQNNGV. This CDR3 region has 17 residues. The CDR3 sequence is CASSLDPRDRGAYEQYF. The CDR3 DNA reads TGTGCCAGCAGCTTAGATCCCCGGGACAGGGGAGCCTACGAGCAGTACTTC.

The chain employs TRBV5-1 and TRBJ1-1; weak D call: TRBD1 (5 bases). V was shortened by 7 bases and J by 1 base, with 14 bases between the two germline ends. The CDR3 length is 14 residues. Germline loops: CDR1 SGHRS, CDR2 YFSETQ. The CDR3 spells CASSQQVSNTEAFF. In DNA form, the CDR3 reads TGCGCCAGCTCCCAACAGGTATCGAACACTGAAGCTTTCTTT.

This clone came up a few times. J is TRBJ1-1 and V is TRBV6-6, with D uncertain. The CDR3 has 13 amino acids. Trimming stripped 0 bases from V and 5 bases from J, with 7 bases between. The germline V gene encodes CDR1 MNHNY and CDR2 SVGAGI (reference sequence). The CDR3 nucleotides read TGTGCCAGCAGTTACTCGCCCCAGACTGAAGCTTTCTTT. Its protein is CASSYSPQTEAFF.

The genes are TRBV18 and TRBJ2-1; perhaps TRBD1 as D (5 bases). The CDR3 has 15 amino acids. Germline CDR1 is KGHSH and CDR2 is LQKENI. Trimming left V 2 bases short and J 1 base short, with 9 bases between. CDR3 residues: CASSPGAGSYNEQFF. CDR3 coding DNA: TGTGCCAGCTCACCAGGGGCAGGGTCCTACAATGAGCAGTTCTTC. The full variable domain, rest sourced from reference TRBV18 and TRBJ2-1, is NAGVMQNPRHLVRRRGQEARLRCSPMKGHSHVYWYRQLPEEGLKFMVYLQKENIIDESGMPKERFSAEFPKEGPSILRIQQVVRGDSAAYFCASSPGAGSYNEQFFGPGTRLTVL.

The CDR3 sequence is CASSAGTSVNEQFF. The CDR3 nucleotides read TGTGCCAGCAGCGCGGGGACTAGCGTTAATGAGCAGTTCTTC. The J gene is TRBJ2-1, the V gene TRBV9, with 10 bases aligning to TRBD2. Germline CDR1 is SGDLS and CDR2 is YYNGEE. The length of the CDR3 is 14 residues. Germline trimming cut 3 bases from V and 7 bases from J; bases unmatched to any gene: 4.

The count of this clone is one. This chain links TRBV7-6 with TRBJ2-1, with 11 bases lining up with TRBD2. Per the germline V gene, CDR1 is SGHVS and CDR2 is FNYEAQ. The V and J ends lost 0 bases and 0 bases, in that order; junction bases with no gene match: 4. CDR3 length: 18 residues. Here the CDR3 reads CASSLASGGAFSYNEQFF. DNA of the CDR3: TGTGCCAGCAGCTTAGCTAGCGGGGGGGCTTTCTCCTACAATGAGCAGTTCTTC.

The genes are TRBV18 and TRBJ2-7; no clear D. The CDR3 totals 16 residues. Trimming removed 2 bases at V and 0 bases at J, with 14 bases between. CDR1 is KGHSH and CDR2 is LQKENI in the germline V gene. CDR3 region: CASSPIVNRPSYEQYF. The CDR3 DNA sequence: TGTGCCAGCTCACCAATAGTGAACAGACCCTCCTACGAGCAGTACTTC.

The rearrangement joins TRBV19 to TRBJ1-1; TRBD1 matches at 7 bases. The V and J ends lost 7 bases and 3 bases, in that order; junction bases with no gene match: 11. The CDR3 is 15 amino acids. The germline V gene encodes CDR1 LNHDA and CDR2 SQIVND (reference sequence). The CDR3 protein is CASTNWGQFYTEAFF. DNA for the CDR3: TGTGCCAGTACTAATTGGGGACAGTTTTACACTGAAGCTTTCTTT.

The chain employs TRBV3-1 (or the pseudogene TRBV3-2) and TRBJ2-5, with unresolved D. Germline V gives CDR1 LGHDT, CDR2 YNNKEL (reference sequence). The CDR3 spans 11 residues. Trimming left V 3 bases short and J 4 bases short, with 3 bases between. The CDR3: CASSQAETQYF. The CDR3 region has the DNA TGTGCCAGCAGCCAGGCAGAGACCCAGTACTTC.

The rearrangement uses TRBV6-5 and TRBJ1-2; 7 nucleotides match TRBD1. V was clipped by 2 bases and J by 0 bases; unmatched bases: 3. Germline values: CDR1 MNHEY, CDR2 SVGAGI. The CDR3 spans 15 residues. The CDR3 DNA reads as TGTGCCAGCAGTTACGAAGGGACAGCTAACTATGGCTACACCTTC. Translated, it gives CASSYEGTANYGYTF.

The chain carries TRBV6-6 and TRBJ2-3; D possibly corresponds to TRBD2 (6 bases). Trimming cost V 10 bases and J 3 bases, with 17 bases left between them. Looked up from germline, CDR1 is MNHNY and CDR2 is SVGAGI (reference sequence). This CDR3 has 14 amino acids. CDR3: CATQRAAQTDTQYF. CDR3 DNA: TGTGCCACCCAGCGGGCTGCTCAGACAGATACGCAGTATTTT.

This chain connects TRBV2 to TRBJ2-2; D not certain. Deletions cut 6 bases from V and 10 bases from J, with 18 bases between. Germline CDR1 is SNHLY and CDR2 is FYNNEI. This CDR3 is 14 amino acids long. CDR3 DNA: TGTGCCAGCAGCCCACTCGCGAATCCCACGGAGCTGTTTTTT. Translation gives CASSPLANPTELFF.

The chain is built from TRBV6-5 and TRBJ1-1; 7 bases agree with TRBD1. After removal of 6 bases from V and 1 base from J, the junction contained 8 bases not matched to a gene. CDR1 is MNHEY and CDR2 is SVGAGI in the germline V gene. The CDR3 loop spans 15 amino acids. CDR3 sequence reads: CASSRGQIPNTEAFF. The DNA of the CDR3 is TGTGCCAGCAGCCGGGGACAGATACCGAACACTGAAGCTTTCTTT.

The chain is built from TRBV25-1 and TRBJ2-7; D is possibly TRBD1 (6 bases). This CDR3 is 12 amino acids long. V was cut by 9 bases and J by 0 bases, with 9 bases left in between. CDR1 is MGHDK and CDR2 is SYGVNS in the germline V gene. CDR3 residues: CASTGSSYEQYF. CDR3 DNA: TGTGCCAGTACAGGGTCCTCCTACGAGCAGTACTTC.

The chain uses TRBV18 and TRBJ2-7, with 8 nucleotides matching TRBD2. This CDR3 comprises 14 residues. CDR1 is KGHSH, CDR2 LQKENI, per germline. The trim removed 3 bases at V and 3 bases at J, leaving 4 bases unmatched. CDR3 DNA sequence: TGTGCCAGCTCACCCCCGGGACTAGGCTACGAGCAGTACTTC. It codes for CASSPPGLGYEQYF. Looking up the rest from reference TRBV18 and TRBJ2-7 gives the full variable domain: NAGVMQNPRHLVRRRGQEARLRCSPMKGHSHVYWYRQLPEEGLKFMVYLQKENIIDESGMPKERFSAEFPKEGPSILRIQQVVRGDSAAYFCASSPPGLGYEQYFGPGTRLTVT.

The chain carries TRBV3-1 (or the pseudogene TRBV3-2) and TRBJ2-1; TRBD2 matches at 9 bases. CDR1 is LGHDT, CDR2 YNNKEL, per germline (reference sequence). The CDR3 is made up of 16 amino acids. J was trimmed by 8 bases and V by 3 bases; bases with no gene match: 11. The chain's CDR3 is CASSHALAGLGDEQFF. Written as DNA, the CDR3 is TGTGCCAGCAGCCACGCTCTAGCGGGACTAGGGGATGAGCAGTTCTTC.

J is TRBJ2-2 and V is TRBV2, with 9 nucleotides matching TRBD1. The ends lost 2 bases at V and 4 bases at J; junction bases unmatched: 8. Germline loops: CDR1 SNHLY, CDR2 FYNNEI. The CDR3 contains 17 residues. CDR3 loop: CASSESETGGTTGELFF. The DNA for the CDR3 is TGTGCCAGCAGTGAATCTGAGACAGGGGGAACCACCGGGGAGCTGTTTTTT.